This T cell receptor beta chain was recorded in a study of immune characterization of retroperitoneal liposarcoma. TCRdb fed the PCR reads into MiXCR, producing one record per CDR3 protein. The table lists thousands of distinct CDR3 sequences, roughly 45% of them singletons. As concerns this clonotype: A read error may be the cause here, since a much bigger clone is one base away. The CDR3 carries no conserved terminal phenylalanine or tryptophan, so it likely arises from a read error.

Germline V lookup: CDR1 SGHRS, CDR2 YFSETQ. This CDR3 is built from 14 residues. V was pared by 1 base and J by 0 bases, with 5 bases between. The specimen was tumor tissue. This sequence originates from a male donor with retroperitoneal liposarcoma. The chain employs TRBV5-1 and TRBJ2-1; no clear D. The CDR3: CASSLSSSYNEQFL. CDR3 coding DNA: TGCGCCAGCAGCTTGTCGAGCTCCTACAATGAGCAGTTCTTA.